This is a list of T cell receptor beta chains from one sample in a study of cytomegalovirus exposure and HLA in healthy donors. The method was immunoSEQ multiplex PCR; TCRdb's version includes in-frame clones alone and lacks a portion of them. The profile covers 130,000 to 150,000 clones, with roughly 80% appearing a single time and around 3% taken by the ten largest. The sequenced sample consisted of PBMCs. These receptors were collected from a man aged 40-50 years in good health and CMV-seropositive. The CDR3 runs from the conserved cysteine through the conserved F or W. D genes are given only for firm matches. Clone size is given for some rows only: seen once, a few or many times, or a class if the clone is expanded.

TGTGCCAGCAGCTTAGGTATAGGGAGAGCCGAAAAACTGTTTTTT,CASSLGIGRAEKLFF,few,-,TRBV7-2,TRBJ1-4
TGTGCCAGTAGTATTCTTGGGGGCGCTTCCTACGAGCAGTACTTC,CASSILGGASYEQYF,-,-,TRBV19,TRBJ2-7
TGCGCCAGCACCAAAGACAGGGGAAGCTCTGGGGCCAACGTCCTGACTTTC,CASTKDRGSSGANVLTF,-,TRBD1,TRBV10-2,TRBJ2-6
TGTGCCAGCAGCTCTCAGGGGAACACCGGGGAGCTGTTTTTT,CASSSQGNTGELFF,-,-,TRBV7-3,TRBJ2-2
TGCAGTTCAGGGGAGAACTATGGCTACACCTTC,CSSGENYGYTF,few,-,TRBV20-1,TRBJ1-2
TGTGCCAGCAGTTCTGCAGGGCCCACCCTGGAGCAGTACTTC,CASSSAGPTLEQYF,-,-,TRBV27,TRBJ2-7
TGTGCCTGGAACCCAACAGGTTCCCCCTACGAGCAGTACTTC,CAWNPTGSPYEQYF,-,-,TRBV30,TRBJ2-7
TGTGCCAGCAGTTTGAGTGTGAACACTGAAGCTTTCTTT,CASSLSVNTEAFF,once,-,TRBV27,TRBJ1-1
TGTGCCAGCAGTGATCGGACAGGGGGGAACACTGAAGCTTTCTTT,CASSDRTGGNTEAFF,-,TRBD1,TRBV25-1,TRBJ1-1
TGTGCCAGCAGCGCAGGGACAGGGGGCCTCTATGGCTACACCTTC,CASSAGTGGLYGYTF,-,TRBD1,TRBV9,TRBJ1-2
TGTGCCAGCAGCCTAACACGGACAGTCTATGGCTACACCTTC,CASSLTRTVYGYTF,-,-,TRBV27,TRBJ1-2
TGTGCCAGCAGCCAAGCTCTGGACAGTAGCACAGATACGCAGTATTTT,CASSQALDSSTDTQYF,once,-,TRBV4-2,TRBJ2-3
TGTGCCAGCAGCTCTGTGGATAAAGGGGTCGAGCAGTACTTC,CASSSVDKGVEQYF,-,-,TRBV9,TRBJ2-7
TGCAGCGCCCGAGGGACAGCGGGAGACACCATATATTTT,CSARGTAGDTIYF,-,TRBD1,TRBV29-1,TRBJ1-3
TGTGCCAGCAGCCTGGGACAGTCCCGCTCTGGCTACACCTTC,CASSLGQSRSGYTF,few,TRBD1,TRBV5-4,TRBJ1-2
TGTGCCAGCAGCTCTCCTAGCGGGACCAATGAGCAGTTCTTC,CASSSPSGTNEQFF,-,TRBD2,TRBV7-3,TRBJ2-1
TGTGCCAGCAGTCCCGAGGGTGAAGAAAAACTGTTTTTT,CASSPEGEEKLFF,-,-,TRBV6-5,TRBJ1-4
TGTGCCAGCAGCTTGAACAGCGGGATCCAAGAGACCCAGTACTTC,CASSLNSGIQETQYF,-,TRBD2,TRBV11-2,TRBJ2-5
TGTGCCGGGACGAACAGGGCTGGGGCCAACGTCCTGACTTTC,CAGTNRAGANVLTF,-,-,TRBV19,TRBJ2-6
TGCGCCAGCAGGGAGATCACCGGGGAGCTGTTTTTT,CASREITGELFF,-,-,TRBV5-1,TRBJ2-2
TGCAGTGCGAAACAGGTTTGGGAGCAGTACTTC,CSAKQVWEQYF,-,-,TRBV20-1,TRBJ2-7
TGTGCCAGCTCACCGGACAGCACTCGGGGCTACACCTTC,CASSPDSTRGYTF,-,-,TRBV18,TRBJ1-2
TGTGCCAGCTCCCTGGCCCTCCCTAGCGGAGCCTACGAGCAGTACTTC,CASSLALPSGAYEQYF,-,TRBD2,TRBV18,TRBJ2-7
TGTGCCAGCAGCCTCAAGGTTAAACCAGGTTTAGGCGGGAATTACGAGCAGTACTTC,CASSLKVKPGLGGNYEQYF,-,-,TRBV7-6,TRBJ2-7
TGTGCCAGCCGAAGACAGGGATATACCAGCACAGATACGCAGTATTTT,CASRRQGYTSTDTQYF,once,TRBD1,TRBV25-1,TRBJ2-3
TGTGCCAGCAGTCCGAACAGCAACTCCTACAATGAGCAGTTCTTC,CASSPNSNSYNEQFF,-,-,TRBV27,TRBJ2-1
TGTGCCAGCAGCTTAGGAGTCACCAATCAGCCCCAGCATTTT,CASSLGVTNQPQHF,-,-,TRBV11-2,TRBJ1-5
TGCGCCAGCAGCCAAGATCCCAGCGGGAGGGCCTCACTTACTGTTTACAATGAGCAGTTCTTC,CASSQDPSGRASLTVYNEQFF,-,TRBD2,TRBV4-1,TRBJ2-1
TGTGCCACCCTGGGACTAGCGGGTTACGAGCAGTACTTC,CATLGLAGYEQYF,-,TRBD2,TRBV28,TRBJ2-7
TGTGCCAGCTCACGCAGCGGGACTAGCGGGACCAACCAGTACTTC,CASSRSGTSGTNQYF,-,TRBD2,TRBV18,TRBJ2-4
TGTGCCAGTAGCGTCGACAGGTTCTATGGCTACACCTTC,CASSVDRFYGYTF,once,-,TRBV19,TRBJ1-2
TGTGCCAGCAGCTTATTTGGCTTATCCTCTGGAAACACCATATATTTT,CASSLFGLSSGNTIYF,-,-,TRBV11-2,TRBJ1-3
TGTGCCAGTAGTTCGAGACAACGCCCCTACGAGCAGTACTTC,CASSSRQRPYEQYF,-,-,TRBV19,TRBJ2-7
TGTGCCAGCAGCGTGAGCGGGAGGGTCAACGAGCAGTACTTC,CASSVSGRVNEQYF,-,TRBD2,TRBV7-6,TRBJ2-7
TGTGCCAGTAGTGCTAGCGGGAGGGCCTTAACAGATACGCAGTATTTT,CASSASGRALTDTQYF,-,TRBD2,TRBV19,TRBJ2-3
TGTGCCAGCAGTTTTGCTAGCGGGAGAAGCACAGATACGCAGTATTTT,CASSFASGRSTDTQYF,-,TRBD2,TRBV27,TRBJ2-3
TGTGCCTGTAGCCGGGACAGAGCAGAGACCCAGTACTTC,CACSRDRAETQYF,-,TRBD1,TRBV30,TRBJ2-5
TGCAGCGTTGTAGCGCAGCTGTACCAAGAGACCCAGTACTTC,CSVVAQLYQETQYF,-,-,TRBV29-1,TRBJ2-5
TGCGCCAGCAGCCTCCCGCTAGCTACCCTCAATGAGCAGTTCTTC,CASSLPLATLNEQFF,-,-,TRBV5-1,TRBJ2-1
TGTGCCAGCAGCTGGGCCCTTTCGGGACTATCGAACACCGGGGAGCTGTTTTTT,CASSWALSGLSNTGELFF,-,TRBD2,TRBV7-9,TRBJ2-2
TGTGCCAGCAGGCCCCGGGACAACTACGAGCAGTACTTC,CASRPRDNYEQYF,-,-,TRBV27,TRBJ2-7
TGTGCCAGCAGGAAGGGACTACCCTCCTACGAGCAGTACTTC,CASRKGLPSYEQYF,-,TRBD2,TRBV2,TRBJ2-7